This T cell receptor (beta chain) was sequenced during a study of T cells after yellow fever vaccination (dated by TCRdb to about 2019). Regarding the complete study: Staining for CD3, CD45RA, CCR7 and CD95 was used to sort memory subsets (EM, EMRA, CM and Tscm) on a BD FACS Aria III. Blood was collected at multiple timepoints before and after primary and secondary immunization, and bulk PBMC replicates and cell subsets were isolated. Two healthy male donors made up the cohort, one aged 18 to 29 years and the other aged 30 to 39 years. Libraries from fractions with low cell numbers were prepared with the SMART-Seq v4 Ultra Low Input RNA kit. Memory subsets were sorted on days 0, 15 and 45 and at 18 months following primary vaccination, and on days 0, 15 and 45 following the 30-year booster. To follow T-cell clones before and after primary and booster YFV17D yellow fever vaccination, bulk TCR alpha and beta repertoires were sequenced over time. Study-level results and caveats: FACS-sorted repertoires could contain abundant contaminating clonotypes from the bulk population, so computational filtering was required. The secondary T-cell response was found to be weaker but faster than the primary response, with a peak reached on day 5 rather than on day 15. Most clones expanded after primary vaccination (around 97% of CD4 and about 85% of CD8) were re-detected after the booster, suggesting that broad memory maintenance occurred. A small share of clonotypes occurred in both CD4 and CD8 compartments, likely arising from convergent recombination. On day 0, almost all vaccine-responding clonotypes were below detection in the sorted memory subsets. Because the study included only a couple of donors, the extent to which the findings can be generalized is limited.

TCR cDNA was made using 5'RACE template switching, a step that added a universal primer site and unique molecular identifiers. Priming for cDNA synthesis came from both the TCR alpha and TCR beta constant segments. Library amplification involved two PCR steps, and the second step added sample barcodes and sequencing adapters. Sequencing of libraries was done on Illumina HiSeq 2500 (2x100 bp) or NovaSeq (2x150 bp). Processing in the source paper ran as follows. MIGEC handled demultiplexing of reads and collapsing into UMI consensus sequences, while MiXCR performed V(D)J alignment. Vaccine-responding clonotypes were defined with edgeR using replicate PBMC samples, requiring FDR below 0.01 and a log2 fold change above 5 up to day 15. Each bulk clonotype was labeled CD4 or CD8 based on which sequenced repertoire, CD4 or CD8, contained the clonotype at higher abundance. To estimate the distribution of each clone across memory phenotypes, clonotype frequencies in memory subsets were weighted by FACS-sorted cell numbers. Through fastp at Q25 and MiXCR, TCRdb rebuilt clones from the public reads, retaining in-frame beta chains. Rows matching on CDR3 protein sequence are summarized as one entry with the most common DNA and genes. These V and J calls rely on TCRdb rather than the paper's analysis. Within this sample are several thousand distinct CDR3 sequences, with around 8% of them counted one time only. The ten largest clones capture roughly 1.4% of the sample.

This clonotype is identified as medium-sized (0.01 to 0.1%). Within one base of it there is no much larger clone, and no base qualities were kept. Reading the label with the study, this specimen's treatment or condition is: live attenuated yellow fever vaccine strain. A standard Ficoll-Paque protocol was used to isolate PBMCs from peripheral blood. The RNeasy Micro Kit was used to extract RNA from sorted memory subsets. The germline V gene sets CDR1 to SGHRS and CDR2 to YFSETQ. The CDR3 sequence holds 16 residues, the cysteine and phenylalanine included. The DNA shown is the 48-base CDR3, in frame from base 1. V gives up 1 base and J gives up 5 bases, and the segment between their germline ends measures 18 bases.

This sample comprised PBMCs, either bulk or a sorted T-cell subset (CD4+, CD8+, memory, or dextramer-sorted; not recorded which), obtained 15 days after the yellow fever booster vaccination. This clonotype originated in a young man who received the YFV17D yellow fever vaccine. The chain is encoded by TRBV5-1 joined to TRBJ1-2, with the identity of the D gene unclear. CDR3 sequence: CASSLFLGDPVYGYTF. The DNA is as follows: TGCGCCAGCAGCTTGTTTCTCGGCGACCCCGTATATGGCTACACCTTC.